The 2 T cell receptor beta chains presented below share a single source sample, sequenced in a study of blood T cell repertoires in COVID-19. Some clones are missing from TCRdb's copy, which holds only in-frame ones; the method was immunoSEQ multiplex PCR. The sample holds a few hundred thousand clones, around 93% seen once. Sequenced material: PBMCs or T cells enriched from blood (not recorded which). Receptors originate from a human donor in a cohort exposed to, infected with or recovered from COVID-19 (not recorded which). The donor label of this sample is uncertain.

The CDR3 DNA sequence: TGTGCCAGCAGCTCGCAGGGGGCATGGGGCTACACCTTC. Protein sequence: CASSSQGAWGYTF. J is TRBJ1-2 and V is TRBV7-2; 8 bases map to TRBD1. V was clipped by 4 bases and J by 8 bases; unmatched bases: 6. Germline values: CDR1 SGHTA, CDR2 FQGNSA. The CDR3 is made up of 13 amino acids. The variable domain in full, completed from reference TRBV7-2 and TRBJ1-2, reads GAGVSQSPSNKVTEKGKDVELRCDPISGHTALYWYRQSLGQGLEFLIYFQGNSAPDKSGLPSDRFSAERTGGSVSTLTIQRTQQEDSAVYLCASSSQGAWGYTFGSGTRLTVV.

The chain links TRBV12-5 to TRBJ1-5, with TRBD1 identical over 7 bases. Germline V gives CDR1 LGHNT, CDR2 FRNRAP. There are 15 residues in the CDR3. V lost 1 base, J lost 6 bases, and 6 bases stayed unmatched. The CDR3 region is CASGLGGAGGQPQHF. CDR3 in DNA: TGTGCTAGTGGTTTGGGAGGGGCAGGGGGTCAGCCCCAGCATTTT.